A single sample gave rise to the 6 T cell receptor beta chains below, sequenced in a study of cytomegalovirus exposure and HLA in healthy donors. This table comes from immunoSEQ multiplex PCR, and its TCRdb copy is limited to in-frame clones, with some not included. This table has a few hundred thousand clones, 80% to 85% appearing once. The specimen sequenced was PBMCs. The receptors were sampled from a woman in her twenties or thirties in good health and CMV-seropositive.

This sequence joins TRBV4-3 and TRBJ2-3; possibly TRBD2 for D (5 bases). Germline CDR1 is LGHNA and CDR2 is YSLEER. The CDR3 has 13 amino acids. V was pared by 2 bases and J by 4 bases, with 7 bases between. This chain's CDR3 is CASSQSGSDTQYF. The CDR3 DNA sequence: TGCGCCAGCAGCCAAAGCGGATCAGATACGCAGTATTTT.

V is TRBV6-1 and J is TRBJ2-3; 8 bases are a match to TRBD2. CDR1 and CDR2 from the germline V gene are MNHNS and SASEGT. V lost 8 bases, J lost 1 base, and 8 bases stayed unmatched. The CDR3 length is 15 residues. CDR3 amino acids: CASVEREIGTDTQYF. The CDR3 nucleotides read TGTGCCAGCGTAGAGCGGGAGATAGGCACAGATACGCAGTATTTT.

The V call is TRBV5-1, the J call TRBJ2-7; D is undetermined. Germline V gene lookup returns CDR1 SGHRS and CDR2 YFSETQ. V was clipped by 0 bases and J by 4 bases, with 8 bases between them. The CDR3 covers 13 residues. CDR3: CASSLDGLYEQYF. CDR3 DNA: TGCGCCAGCAGCTTGGACGGTCTATACGAGCAGTACTTC.

V gene TRBV13 combines with J gene TRBJ1-1, with no clear D. V was clipped by 2 bases and J by 1 base, with 2 bases between them. The CDR3 runs to 12 residues. Per germline, CDR1 PRHDT and CDR2 FYEKMQ (reference sequence). DNA of the CDR3: TGTGCCAGCAGCTTAAAGAACACTGAAGCTTTCTTT. Protein product: CASSLKNTEAFF.

CDR3 DNA: TGCAGTGCCAGATATGACGAGCAGTACTTC. It yields the protein CSARYDEQYF. The chain couples TRBV20-1 to TRBJ2-7; no firm D call. Germline lookup yields CDR1 DFQATT and CDR2 SNEGSKA (reference sequence). This CDR3 has 10 residues. Trimming cost V 6 bases and J 5 bases, with 8 bases left between them.

CDR3 sequence: CSVFRGSEQYF. CDR3 DNA sequence: TGCAGTGTATTCCGGGGCTCCGAGCAGTACTTC. The rearrangement uses TRBV20-1 and TRBJ2-7; D could derive from TRBD1 or TRBD2 (5 bases each). V was clipped by 7 bases and J by 6 bases, with 13 bases between them. Germline V gives CDR1 DFQATT, CDR2 SNEGSKA (reference sequence). The CDR3 is 11 amino acids.